This T cell receptor (beta chain) was recovered during a study of cytomegalovirus exposure and HLA in healthy donors. Study findings and constraints: As was reported, the classifier diagnosed cytomegalovirus status with high specificity and sensitivity. Later genetic work tied a missense DCLRE1C variant to beta-chain V and J trimming. Later on, an analysis found that several of the most significant clusters appeared to be linked to common viral pathogens, which included parvovirus B19.

This CDR3 contains 14 residues. CDR1 is LNHNV, CDR2 YYDKDF, per germline (reference sequence). The PCR ran on 60 Vbeta and 13 Jbeta primers. This table comes from immunoSEQ multiplex PCR, and its TCRdb copy is limited to in-frame clones, with some not included. The sample includes around 190,000 clones, over 75% of them seen just once. As for this clone: Its antigen is as yet unknown. Germline and junction disagree at one end, which may indicate a read error.

The V gene is TRBV15, the J gene TRBJ2-3, with a tentative D call TRBD2 (7 bases). This receptor was identified in a man aged 18 to 29 in good health and CMV-seronegative. The sequenced sample consisted of PBMCs. The CDR3 here is CATSRDGGGRGFAF. The CDR3 bases are TGTGCCACCAGCAGAGATGGCGGGGGCCGTGGGTTCGCTTTT.